The clone carrying this TCR beta chain was seen many times. Antigen: not known. This sample stems from a study of CD8 T cells in ankylosing spondylitis. Whole-study findings and limits: Eight highly homologous variants formed a TCR beta motif that appeared characteristic of ankylosing spondylitis blood.

Unmatched junction bases numbered 6, after V lost 7 bases and J lost 7 bases. Germline V CDR1 and CDR2: ENHRY, SYGVKD. CDR3 length equals 13 residues. TCRdb fed the 5' RACE reads into MiXCR, producing one record per CDR3 protein. Of around 490,000 distinct CDR3 sequences listed, roughly 5.2% were seen once; the top ten hold 3% to 4.5%. Sequenced sample: blood, either unsorted or a sorted T cell fraction (not recorded which). V is TRBV10-3 and J is TRBJ1-2; 10 nucleotides agree with TRBD1. This sequence originates from a male donor with ankylosing spondylitis. The CDR3 here is CAIKATGGGGYTF. The CDR3, as DNA: TGTGCCATCAAAGCGACAGGGGGCGGTGGCTACACCTTC.